The clone carrying this TCR beta chain was seen many times. Its antigen is as yet unknown. This sample is drawn from a study of CD8 T cells in ankylosing spondylitis. Study-wide results and limits: Significant enrichment of disease-linked clones was reported in matched ankylosing spondylitis synovial fluid. Disease-linked clones displayed a CD8+ phenotype and appeared relatively rarely in peripheral blood.

Using quantitative 5'-RACE with molecular barcodes, the authors made TCR beta libraries. TCRdb called the 5' RACE reads again in MiXCR, with one record for every CDR3 protein. This sample yields roughly 120,000 distinct CDR3 sequences, of which roughly an eighth are seen a single time; under 3% belongs to the top ten. Trimming cost V 4 bases and J 4 bases; bases outside gene matches: 3. Germline V gene sequence: CDR1 SGHKS, CDR2 YYEKEE (reference sequence). The CDR3 consists of 14 residues. This clonotype was obtained from a female donor with ankylosing spondylitis or in good health (not recorded which). Sequencing was done on a sample of blood, either unsorted or a sorted T cell fraction (not recorded which). This chain links TRBV5-5 with TRBJ2-1; 9 bases are a match to TRBD1. Written as DNA, the CDR3 is TGTGCCAGCAGCCATGGACAGGGGTACAATGAGCAGTTCTTC. Amino acids: CASSHGQGYNEQFF.